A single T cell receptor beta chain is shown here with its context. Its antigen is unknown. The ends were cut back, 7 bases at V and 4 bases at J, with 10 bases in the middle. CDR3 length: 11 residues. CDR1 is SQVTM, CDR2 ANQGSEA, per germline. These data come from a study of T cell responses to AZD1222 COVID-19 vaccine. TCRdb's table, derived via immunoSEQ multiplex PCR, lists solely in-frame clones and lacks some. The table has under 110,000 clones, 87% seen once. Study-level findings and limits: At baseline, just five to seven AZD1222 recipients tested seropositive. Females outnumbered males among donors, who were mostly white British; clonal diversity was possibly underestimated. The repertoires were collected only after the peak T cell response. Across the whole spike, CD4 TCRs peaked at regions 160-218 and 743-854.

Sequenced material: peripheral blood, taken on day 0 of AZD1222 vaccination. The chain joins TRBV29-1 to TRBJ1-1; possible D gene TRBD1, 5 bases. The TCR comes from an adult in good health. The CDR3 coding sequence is TGCAGCGGCCATGGGGGCACTGAAGCTTTCTTT. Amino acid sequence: CSGHGGTEAFF.